A single count supports the clone carrying this T cell receptor (beta chain). Its antigen is unidentified. The CDR3 is made up of 16 amino acids. The V segment lost 2 bases and the J segment 7 bases; nucleotides outside the gene matches: 9. Germline V CDR1 and CDR2: MNHEY, SMNVEV (reference sequence). The second PCR ran roughly 7 to 12 cycles with a sample-barcoded 5' primer and J-beta primers. A 12-random-nucleotide template-switch adaptor tagged each cDNA molecule. TCRdb used MiXCR to reprocess the 5' RACE reads, holding one entry per CDR3 protein. The sample lists some 860,000 distinct CDR3 sequences; around three fifths were seen once. This sample is drawn from a study of blood T cells in healthy people across ages. The study's findings and limits: Diversity figures based on one million T cells were deemed too low.

The sequencing sample was made of blood. This sequence joins TRBV27 and TRBJ2-1, with 9 bases fitting TRBD2. This receptor was identified in a man between 35 and 55 years old in good health. The CDR3 is CASSLEPGLAKNEQFF. The CDR3 DNA reads as TGTGCCAGCAGTTTAGAACCGGGACTAGCTAAGAATGAGCAGTTCTTC.